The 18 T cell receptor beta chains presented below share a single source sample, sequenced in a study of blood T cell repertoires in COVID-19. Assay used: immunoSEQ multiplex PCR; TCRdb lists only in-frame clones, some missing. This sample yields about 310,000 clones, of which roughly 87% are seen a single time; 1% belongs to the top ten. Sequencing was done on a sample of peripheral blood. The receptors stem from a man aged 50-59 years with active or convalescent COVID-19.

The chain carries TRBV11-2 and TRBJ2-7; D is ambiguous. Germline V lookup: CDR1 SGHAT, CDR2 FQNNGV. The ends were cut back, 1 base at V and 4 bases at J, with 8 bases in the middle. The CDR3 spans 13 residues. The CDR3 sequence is CASSLVAGYEQYF. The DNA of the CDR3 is TGTGCCAGCAGCTTAGTGGCCGGGTACGAGCAGTACTTC.

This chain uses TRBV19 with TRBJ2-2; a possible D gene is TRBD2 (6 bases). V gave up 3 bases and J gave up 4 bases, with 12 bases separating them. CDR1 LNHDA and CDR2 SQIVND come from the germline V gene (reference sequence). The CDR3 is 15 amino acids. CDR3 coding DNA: TGTGCCAGTAGTATTGCGCGGGACCCCACCGGGGAGCTGTTTTTT. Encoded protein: CASSIARDPTGELFF.

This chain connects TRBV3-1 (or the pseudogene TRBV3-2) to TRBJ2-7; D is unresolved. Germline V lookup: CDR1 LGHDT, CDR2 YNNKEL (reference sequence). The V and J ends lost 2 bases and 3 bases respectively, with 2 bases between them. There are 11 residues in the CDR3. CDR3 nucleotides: TGTGCCAGCAGCCAATACTACGAGCAGTACTTC. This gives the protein CASSQYYEQYF.

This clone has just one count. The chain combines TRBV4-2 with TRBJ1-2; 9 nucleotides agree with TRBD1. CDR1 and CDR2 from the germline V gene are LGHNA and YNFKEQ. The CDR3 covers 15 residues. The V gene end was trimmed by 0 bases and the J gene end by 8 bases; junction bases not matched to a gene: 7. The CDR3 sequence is CASSQERGQGHGYTF. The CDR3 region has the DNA TGTGCCAGCAGCCAAGAAAGGGGACAGGGTCACGGCTACACCTTC.

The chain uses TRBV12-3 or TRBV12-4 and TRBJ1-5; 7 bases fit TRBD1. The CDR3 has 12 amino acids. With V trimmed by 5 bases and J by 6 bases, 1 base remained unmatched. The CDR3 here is CASSRDSQPQHF. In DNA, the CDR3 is TGTGCCAGCAGTCGGGACAGTCAGCCCCAGCATTTT.

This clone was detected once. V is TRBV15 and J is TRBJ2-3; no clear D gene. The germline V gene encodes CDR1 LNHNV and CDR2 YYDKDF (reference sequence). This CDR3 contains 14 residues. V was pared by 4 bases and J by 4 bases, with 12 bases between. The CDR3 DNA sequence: TGTGCCACCAGCATCCCCCGACGGGCAGATACGCAGTATTTT. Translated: CATSIPRRADTQYF.

The CDR3 loop reads CASSSLAGIGNTGELFF. The CDR3 bases are TGTGCCAGCAGCTCGCTAGCAGGAATCGGGAACACCGGGGAGCTGTTTTTT. The chain links TRBV5-5 to TRBJ2-2; TRBD2 might be the D (5 bases). V dropped 3 bases and J dropped 1 base, with 16 bases sitting between them. The CDR3 length is 17 residues. Germline V gives CDR1 SGHKS, CDR2 YYEKEE (reference sequence). Complete variable domain (other parts from reference TRBV5-5 and TRBJ2-2): DAGVTQSPTHLIKTRGQQVTLRCSPISGHKSVSWYQQVLGQGPQFIFQYYEKEERGRGNFPDRFSARQFPNYSSELNVNALLLGDSALYLCASSSLAGIGNTGELFFGEGSRLTVL.

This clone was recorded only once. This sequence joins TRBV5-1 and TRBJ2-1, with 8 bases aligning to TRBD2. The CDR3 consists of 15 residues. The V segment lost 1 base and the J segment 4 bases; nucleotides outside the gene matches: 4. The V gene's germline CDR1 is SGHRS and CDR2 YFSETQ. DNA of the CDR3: TGCGCCAGCAGCTTGCAACCGGGAGGGTACAATGAGCAGTTCTTC. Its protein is CASSLQPGGYNEQFF.

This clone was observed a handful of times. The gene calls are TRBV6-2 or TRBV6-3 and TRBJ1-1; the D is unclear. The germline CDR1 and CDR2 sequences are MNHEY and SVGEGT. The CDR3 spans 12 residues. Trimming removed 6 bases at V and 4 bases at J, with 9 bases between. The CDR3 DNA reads TGTGCCAGCAGCCGCCAGGTCACTGAAGCTTTCTTT. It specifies CASSRQVTEAFF.

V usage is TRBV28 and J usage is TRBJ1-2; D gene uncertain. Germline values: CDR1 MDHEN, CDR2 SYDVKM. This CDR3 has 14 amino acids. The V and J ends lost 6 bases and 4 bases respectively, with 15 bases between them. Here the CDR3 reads CASRGLGSFYGYTF. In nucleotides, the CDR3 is TGTGCCAGCAGGGGCCTGGGCAGCTTCTATGGCTACACCTTC.

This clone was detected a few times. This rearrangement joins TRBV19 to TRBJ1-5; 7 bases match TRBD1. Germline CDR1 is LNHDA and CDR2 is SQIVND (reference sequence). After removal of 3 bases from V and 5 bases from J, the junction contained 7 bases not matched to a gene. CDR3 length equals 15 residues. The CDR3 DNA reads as TGTGCCAGTAGTATTGGACGACAGGGATATCAGCCCCAGCATTTT. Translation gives CASSIGRQGYQPQHF. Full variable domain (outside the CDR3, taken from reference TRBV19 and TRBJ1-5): DGGITQSPKYLFRKEGQNVTLSCEQNLNHDAMYWYRQDPGQGLRLIYYSQIVNDFQKGDIAEGYSVSREKKESFPLTVTSAQKNPTAFYLCASSIGRQGYQPQHFGDGTRLSIL.

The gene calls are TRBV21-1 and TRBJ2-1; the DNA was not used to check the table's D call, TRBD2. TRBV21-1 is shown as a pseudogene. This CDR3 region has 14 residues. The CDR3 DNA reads TGTGCCAGCGATGCGCCTTTCCTTTACAATGAGCAGTTCTTC. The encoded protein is CASDAPFLYNEQFF.

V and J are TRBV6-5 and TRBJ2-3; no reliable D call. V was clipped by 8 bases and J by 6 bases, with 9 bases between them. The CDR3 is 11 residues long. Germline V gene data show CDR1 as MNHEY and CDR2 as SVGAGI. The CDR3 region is CASGTGDTQYF. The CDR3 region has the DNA TGTGCCAGCGGAACCGGGGATACGCAGTATTTT.

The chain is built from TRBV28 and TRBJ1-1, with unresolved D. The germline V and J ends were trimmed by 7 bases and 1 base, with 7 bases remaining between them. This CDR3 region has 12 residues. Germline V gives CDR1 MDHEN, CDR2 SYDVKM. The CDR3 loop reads CASMLRNTEAFF. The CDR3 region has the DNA TGTGCCAGCATGTTGCGGAACACTGAAGCTTTCTTT.

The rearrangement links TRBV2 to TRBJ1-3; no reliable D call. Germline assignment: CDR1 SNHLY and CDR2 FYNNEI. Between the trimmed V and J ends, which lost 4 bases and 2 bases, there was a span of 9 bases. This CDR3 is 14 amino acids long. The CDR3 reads CASSGPGAGNTIYF. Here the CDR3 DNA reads TGTGCCAGCAGTGGGCCTGGAGCTGGAAACACCATATATTTT.

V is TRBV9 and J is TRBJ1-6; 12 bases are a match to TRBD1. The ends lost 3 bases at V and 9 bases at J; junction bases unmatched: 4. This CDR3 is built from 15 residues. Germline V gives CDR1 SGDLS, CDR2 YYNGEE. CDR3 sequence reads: CASSGDRGLGSPLHF. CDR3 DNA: TGTGCCAGCAGCGGGGACAGGGGGCTAGGTTCACCCCTCCACTTT.

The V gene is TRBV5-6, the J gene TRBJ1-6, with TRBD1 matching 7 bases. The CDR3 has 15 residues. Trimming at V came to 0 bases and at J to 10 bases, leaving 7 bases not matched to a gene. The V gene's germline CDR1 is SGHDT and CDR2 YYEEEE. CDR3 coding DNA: TGTGCCAGCAGCTTGGTTGACAGGGTCGACTCACCCCTCCACTTT. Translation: CASSLVDRVDSPLHF.

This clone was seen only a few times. CDR3 loop: CASSGGTSGGPETQYF. CDR3 coding DNA: TGTGCCAGCAGCGGCGGGACTAGCGGGGGGCCTGAGACCCAGTACTTC. This sequence joins TRBV7-8 and TRBJ2-5; TRBD2 agrees at 15 bases. Germline CDR1 SGHVS, CDR2 FQNEAQ. Trimming at V came to 5 bases and at J to 5 bases, leaving 6 bases not matched to a gene. CDR3 length: 16 residues.